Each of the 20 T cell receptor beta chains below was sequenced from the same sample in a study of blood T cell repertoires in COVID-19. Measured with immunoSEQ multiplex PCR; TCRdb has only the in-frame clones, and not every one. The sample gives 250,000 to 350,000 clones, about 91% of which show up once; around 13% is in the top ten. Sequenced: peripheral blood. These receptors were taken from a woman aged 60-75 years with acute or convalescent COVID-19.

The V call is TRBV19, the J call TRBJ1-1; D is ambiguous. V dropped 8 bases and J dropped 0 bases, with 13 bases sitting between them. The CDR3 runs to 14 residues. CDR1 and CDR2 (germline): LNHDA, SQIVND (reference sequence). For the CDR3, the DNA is TGTGCCAGTCGCTTTGGCACCTTGAACACTGAAGCTTTCTTT. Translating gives CASRFGTLNTEAFF.

The CDR3 DNA follows: TGTGCCAGCAGTTTAATGGGAGTAGTAGAGACCCAGTACTTC. Its protein product is CASSLMGVVETQYF. The rearrangement joins TRBV27 to TRBJ2-5, with a weak D call TRBD2 (5 bases). Germline CDR1 is MNHEY and CDR2 is SMNVEV (reference sequence). Trimming took off 2 bases at V and 4 bases at J, with 11 bases between the two ends. The CDR3 loop spans 14 amino acids.

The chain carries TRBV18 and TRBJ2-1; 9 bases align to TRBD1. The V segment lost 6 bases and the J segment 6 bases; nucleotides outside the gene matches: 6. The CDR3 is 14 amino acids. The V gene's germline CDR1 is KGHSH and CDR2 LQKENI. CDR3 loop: CASSPETGGNEQFF. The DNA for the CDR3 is TGTGCCAGCTCCCCAGAGACAGGGGGCAATGAGCAGTTCTTC.

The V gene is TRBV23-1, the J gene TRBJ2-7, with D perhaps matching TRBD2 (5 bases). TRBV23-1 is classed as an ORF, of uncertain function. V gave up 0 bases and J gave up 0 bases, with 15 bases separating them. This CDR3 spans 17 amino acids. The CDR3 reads CASSQSVQQRPSYEQYF. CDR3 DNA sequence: TGCGCCAGCAGTCAATCGGTTCAACAGCGGCCCTCCTACGAGCAGTACTTC.

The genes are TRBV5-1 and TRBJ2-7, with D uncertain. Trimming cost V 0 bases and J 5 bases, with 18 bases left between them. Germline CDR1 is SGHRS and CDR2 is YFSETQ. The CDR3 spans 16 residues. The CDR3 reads CASSLVIRVQYNEQYF. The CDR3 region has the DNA TGCGCCAGCAGCTTGGTCATCCGGGTGCAATACAACGAGCAGTACTTC.

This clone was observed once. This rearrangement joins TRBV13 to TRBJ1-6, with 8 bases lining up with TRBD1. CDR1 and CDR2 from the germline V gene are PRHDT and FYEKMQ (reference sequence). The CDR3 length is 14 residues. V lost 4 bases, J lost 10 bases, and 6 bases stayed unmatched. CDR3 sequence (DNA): TGTGCCAGCAGCTCCTATAGACAGGGGTCACCCCTCCACTTT. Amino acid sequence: CASSSYRQGSPLHF.

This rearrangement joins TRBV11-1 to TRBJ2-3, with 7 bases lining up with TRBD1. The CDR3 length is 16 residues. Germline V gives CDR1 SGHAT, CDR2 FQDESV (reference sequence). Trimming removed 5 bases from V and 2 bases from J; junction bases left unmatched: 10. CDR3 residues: CASSPRQGRATDTQYF. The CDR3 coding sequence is TGTGCCAGCAGCCCCCGACAGGGTAGGGCCACAGATACGCAGTATTTT.

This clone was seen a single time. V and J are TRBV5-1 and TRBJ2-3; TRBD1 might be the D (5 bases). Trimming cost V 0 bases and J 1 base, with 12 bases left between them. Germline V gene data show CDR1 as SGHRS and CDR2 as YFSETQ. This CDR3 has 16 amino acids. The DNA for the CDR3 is TGCGCCAGCAGCTTGGAGCACAGGTTGGGCACAGATACGCAGTATTTT. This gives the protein CASSLEHRLGTDTQYF.

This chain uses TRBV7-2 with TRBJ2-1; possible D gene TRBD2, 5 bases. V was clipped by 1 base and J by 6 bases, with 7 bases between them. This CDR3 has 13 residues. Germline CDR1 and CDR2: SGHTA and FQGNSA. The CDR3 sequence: CASSLGGLNEQFF. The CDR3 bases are TGTGCCAGCAGCTTAGGAGGGCTCAATGAGCAGTTCTTC.

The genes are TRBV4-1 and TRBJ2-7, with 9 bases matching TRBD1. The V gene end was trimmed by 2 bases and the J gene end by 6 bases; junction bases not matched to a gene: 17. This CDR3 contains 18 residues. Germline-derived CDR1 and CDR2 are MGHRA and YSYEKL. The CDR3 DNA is TGCGCCAGCAGCCAATCCCACTACCGGGACAGGGTTTTCCCCGAGCAGTACTTC. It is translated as CASSQSHYRDRVFPEQYF.

The CDR3 here is CASSKTGLGNSPLHF. CDR3 bases: TGTGCCAGCAGCAAAACAGGGTTAGGGAATTCACCCCTCCACTTT. The rearrangement joins TRBV2 to TRBJ1-6; perhaps TRBD1 as D (6 bases). Germline CDR1 reads SNHLY; CDR2 reads FYNNEI. V was pared by 6 bases and J by 7 bases, with 16 bases between. This CDR3 spans 15 amino acids.

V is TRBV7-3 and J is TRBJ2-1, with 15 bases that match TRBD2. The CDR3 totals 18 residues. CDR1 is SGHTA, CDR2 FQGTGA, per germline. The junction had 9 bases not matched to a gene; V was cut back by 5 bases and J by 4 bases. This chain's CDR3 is CASSPRGLAGGQYNEQFF. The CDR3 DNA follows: TGTGCCAGCAGCCCGCGGGGACTAGCGGGAGGTCAGTACAATGAGCAGTTCTTC.

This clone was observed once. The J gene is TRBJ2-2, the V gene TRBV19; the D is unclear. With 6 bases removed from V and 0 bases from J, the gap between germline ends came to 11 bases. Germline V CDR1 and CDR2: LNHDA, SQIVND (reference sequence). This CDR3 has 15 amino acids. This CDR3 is CASSLTNTNTGELFF. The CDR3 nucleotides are TGTGCCAGTAGCCTGACAAATACGAACACCGGGGAGCTGTTTTTT.

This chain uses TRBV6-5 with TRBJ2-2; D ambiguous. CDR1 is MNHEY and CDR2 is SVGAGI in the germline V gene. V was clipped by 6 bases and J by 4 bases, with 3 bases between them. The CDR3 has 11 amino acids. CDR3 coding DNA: TGTGCCAGCAGCCGCACCGGGGAGCTGTTTTTT. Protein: CASSRTGELFF.

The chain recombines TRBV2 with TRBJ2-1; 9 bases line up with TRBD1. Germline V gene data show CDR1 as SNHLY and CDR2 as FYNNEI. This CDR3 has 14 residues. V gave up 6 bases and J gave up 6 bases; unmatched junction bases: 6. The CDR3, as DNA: TGTGCCAGCAGGGGGACAGGGAAACGCAATGAGCAGTTCTTC. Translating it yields CASRGTGKRNEQFF.

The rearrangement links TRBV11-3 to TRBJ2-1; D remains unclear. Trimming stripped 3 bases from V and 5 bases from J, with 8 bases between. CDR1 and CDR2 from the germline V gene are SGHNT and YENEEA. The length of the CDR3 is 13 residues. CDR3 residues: CASSLFRDNEQFF. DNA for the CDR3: TGTGCCAGCAGCTTGTTTAGAGACAATGAGCAGTTCTTC. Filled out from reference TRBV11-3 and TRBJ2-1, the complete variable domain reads EAGVVQSPRYKIIEKKQPVAFWCNPISGHNTLYWYLQNLGQGPELLIRYENEEAVDDSQLPKDRFSAERLKGVDSTLKIQPAELGDSAVYLCASSLFRDNEQFFGPGTRLTVL.

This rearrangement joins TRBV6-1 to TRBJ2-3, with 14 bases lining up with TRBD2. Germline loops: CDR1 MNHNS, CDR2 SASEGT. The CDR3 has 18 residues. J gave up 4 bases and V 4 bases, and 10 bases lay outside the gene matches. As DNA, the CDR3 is TGTGCCAGCAGTGCCCTCGTGGGACTAGCGGGAGTGGCAGATACGCAGTATTTT. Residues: CASSALVGLAGVADTQYF.

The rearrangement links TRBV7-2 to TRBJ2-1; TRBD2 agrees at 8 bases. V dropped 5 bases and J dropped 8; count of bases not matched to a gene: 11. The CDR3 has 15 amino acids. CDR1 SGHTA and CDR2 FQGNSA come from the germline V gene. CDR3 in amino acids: CASSPTGTRGDEQFF. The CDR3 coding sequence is TGTGCCAGCAGCCCGACCGGGACTAGAGGAGATGAGCAGTTCTTC.

The CDR3 DNA reads as TGTGCCAGCAGCGGGGACAGGGCGAACACCGGGGAGCTGTTTTTT. Protein product: CASSGDRANTGELFF. This sequence joins TRBV9 and TRBJ2-2; 9 bases align to TRBD1. The CDR3 runs to 15 residues. V dropped 3 bases and J dropped 0; count of bases not matched to a gene: 0. The V gene's germline CDR1 is SGDLS and CDR2 YYNGEE.

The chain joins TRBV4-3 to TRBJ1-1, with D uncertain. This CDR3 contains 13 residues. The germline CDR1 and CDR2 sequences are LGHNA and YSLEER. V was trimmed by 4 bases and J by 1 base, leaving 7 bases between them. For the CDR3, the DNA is TGCGCCAGCAGCCGCCGGGAGAACACTGAAGCTTTCTTT. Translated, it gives CASSRRENTEAFF.